The 21 T cell receptor beta chains presented below share a single source sample, sequenced in a study of cytotoxic CD8 clonotypes in ibrutinib-treated CLL. Profiling relied on immunoSEQ multiplex PCR, and the TCRdb table lists in-frame clones only, not all of them. Of approximately 84,000 clones listed, 70% to 80% are singletons. Here the sequenced sample was PBMCs, taken after 12 months of ibrutinib treatment. These receptors were collected from a human donor with chronic lymphocytic leukemia.

The genes are TRBV11-2 and TRBJ2-3, with a weak D call TRBD2 (5 bases). Trimming stripped 1 base from V and 6 bases from J, with 17 bases between. The CDR3 sequence is 16 residues long. The germline V gene has CDR1 SGHAT and CDR2 FQNNGV. For the CDR3, the DNA is TGTGCCAGCAGCTTAGTTGAGGGATCTCTTGGGGATACGCAGTATTTT. It codes for CASSLVEGSLGDTQYF. The full variable domain, completed using reference TRBV11-2 and TRBJ2-3, is EAGVAQSPRYKIIEKRQSVAFWCNPISGHATLYWYQQILGQGPKLLIQFQNNGVVDDSQLPKDRFSAERLKGVDSTLKIQPAKLEDSAVYLCASSLVEGSLGDTQYFGPGTRLTVL.

The CDR3 DNA reads TGTGCCATCCGGGATACAGGGGGGCACTACGAGCAGTACTTC. Protein: CAIRDTGGHYEQYF. The chain recombines TRBV10-3 with TRBJ2-7; 8 bases line up with TRBD1. V lost 8 bases to trimming and J lost 3 bases; unmatched junction nucleotides: 9. This CDR3 comprises 14 residues. Germline V lookup: CDR1 ENHRY, CDR2 SYGVKD.

The V and J genes are TRBV29-1 and TRBJ1-1; no clear D. From germline, CDR1 is SQVTM and CDR2 ANQGSEA. The CDR3 contains 15 residues. Trimming cost V 4 bases and J 7 bases, with 22 bases left between them. CDR3 amino acids: CSVVPTVPGGGEAFF. The CDR3 nucleotides read TGCAGCGTTGTCCCTACAGTACCCGGAGGAGGTGAAGCTTTCTTT.

This chain joins TRBV11-2 and TRBJ1-3, with D uncertain. Germline V gene lookup returns CDR1 SGHAT and CDR2 FQNNGV. V was shortened by 5 bases and J by 0 bases, with 11 bases between the two germline ends. The length of the CDR3 is 15 residues. CDR3 region: CASSLRTVSGNTIYF. In DNA, the CDR3 is TGTGCCAGCAGCCTCCGTACAGTCTCTGGAAACACCATATATTTT.

A few counts support this clone. The chain recombines TRBV19 with TRBJ2-7; 9 bases are a match to TRBD2. The CDR3 loop spans 15 amino acids. Losses at the gene ends were 5 bases for V and 6 bases for J; bases not matched to a gene: 11. Germline CDR1 LNHDA, CDR2 SQIVND (reference sequence). CDR3: CASSQWAGGPGEQYF. The DNA for the CDR3 is TGTGCCAGTAGTCAATGGGCGGGAGGGCCGGGCGAGCAGTACTTC.

This rearrangement joins TRBV25-1 to TRBJ1-1; D is possibly TRBD1 (5 bases). Germline assignment: CDR1 MGHDK and CDR2 SYGVNS. The CDR3 is 12 amino acids. V lost 8 bases and J 1 base, leaving 8 bases between the germline ends. The chain's CDR3 is CASGDGNTEAFF. The DNA for the CDR3 is TGTGCCAGCGGGGACGGGAACACTGAAGCTTTCTTT.

This clone was picked up one time. V is TRBV7-9 and J is TRBJ2-7, with 7 bases identical to TRBD2. CDR3 size: 15 residues. The V and J ends lost 5 bases and 0 bases, in that order; junction bases with no gene match: 7. Germline V CDR1 and CDR2: SEHNR, FQNEAQ (reference sequence). This CDR3 reads CASSRSGARSYEQYF. The CDR3 DNA reads TGTGCCAGCAGCCGAAGCGGGGCCCGCTCCTACGAGCAGTACTTC.

The chain has TRBV5-1 and TRBJ1-1, with D perhaps TRBD1 (6 bases). Germline V gives CDR1 SGHRS, CDR2 YFSETQ. The CDR3 runs 14 residues. V lost 0 bases to trimming and J lost 0 bases, with 6 bases between them. The CDR3 sequence: CASSLGGLNTEAFF. In DNA, the CDR3 is TGCGCCAGCAGCTTGGGGGGGCTGAACACTGAAGCTTTCTTT.

The rearrangement joins TRBV30 to TRBJ2-3; 9 bases agree with TRBD2. V was clipped by 1 base and J by 4 bases; unmatched bases: 6. The CDR3 has 15 amino acids. Germline CDR1 reads GTSNPN; CDR2 reads SVGIG (reference sequence). The CDR3 sequence is CAWSDGRGGPDTQYF. In nucleotides, the CDR3 is TGTGCCTGGAGTGACGGGCGGGGGGGTCCAGATACGCAGTATTTT.

The rearrangement joins TRBV4-2 to TRBJ1-2; 8 bases map to TRBD1. CDR1 LGHNA and CDR2 YNFKEQ come from the germline V gene. V lost 1 base and J lost 5; bases outside the gene matches: 0. The CDR3 consists of 13 residues. This chain's CDR3 is CASSQGQGYGYTF. Here the CDR3 DNA reads TGTGCCAGCAGCCAAGGACAGGGGTATGGCTACACCTTC.

The rearrangement links TRBV6-5 to TRBJ1-5; D might be TRBD1 (5 bases). Germline V lookup: CDR1 MNHEY, CDR2 SVGAGI. The CDR3 length is 14 residues. V lost 1 base and J 5 bases, leaving 9 bases between the germline ends. The CDR3 loop is CASSYWGGDQPQHF. The CDR3 coding sequence is TGTGCCAGCAGTTACTGGGGCGGGGATCAGCCCCAGCATTTT.

The rearrangement links TRBV18 to TRBJ1-1, with D maybe TRBD1 (5 bases). The V end was cut by 3 bases, the J end by 5 bases, with 10 bases between. Germline CDR1 and CDR2: KGHSH and LQKENI. The CDR3 consists of 13 residues. CDR3 residues: CASSPEEGTEAFF. CDR3 in DNA: TGTGCCAGCTCACCGGAGGAGGGGACTGAAGCTTTCTTT. The complete variable domain, with remaining parts taken from reference TRBV18 and TRBJ1-1, reads NAGVMQNPRHLVRRRGQEARLRCSPMKGHSHVYWYRQLPEEGLKFMVYLQKENIIDESGMPKERFSAEFPKEGPSILRIQQVVRGDSAAYFCASSPEEGTEAFFGQGTRLTVV.

The V and J genes are TRBV18 and TRBJ1-5, with a tentative D call TRBD1 (6 bases). The CDR3 covers 17 residues. CDR1 is KGHSH, CDR2 LQKENI, per germline. The ends were cut back, 3 bases at V and 2 bases at J, with 17 bases in the middle. The CDR3 region is CASSPSWQGNGNQPQHF. CDR3 coding DNA: TGTGCCAGCTCACCCTCGTGGCAGGGGAACGGCAATCAGCCCCAGCATTTT.

V and J are TRBV5-5 and TRBJ2-5, with 12 bases matching TRBD2. CDR1 and CDR2 (germline): SGHKS, YYEKEE (reference sequence). CDR3 length equals 15 residues. V shed 4 bases and J 6 bases; nucleotides not matched to a gene: 7. Written as DNA, the CDR3 is TGTGCCAGCAGCCCCGGACTAGCGGGATGGAAGACCCAGTACTTC. Translation gives CASSPGLAGWKTQYF.

This clone showed up just a few times. CDR3 in amino acids: CASSPDRGNSPLHF. The CDR3 DNA reads as TGTGCCAGCAGCCCGGACAGGGGAAATTCACCCCTCCACTTT. This rearrangement joins TRBV11-2 to TRBJ1-6; 9 nucleotides match TRBD1. From germline, CDR1 is SGHAT and CDR2 FQNNGV. The CDR3 is made up of 14 amino acids. After removal of 5 bases from V and 7 bases from J, the junction contained 3 bases not matched to a gene.

The genes are TRBV7-2 and TRBJ1-5, with TRBD1 matching over 9 bases. The germline CDR1 and CDR2 sequences are SGHTA and FQGNSA. CDR3 length: 14 residues. V dropped 5 bases and J dropped 4; count of bases not matched to a gene: 3. This CDR3 reads CASSPGQGNQPQHF. Here the CDR3 DNA reads TGTGCCAGCAGCCCGGGACAGGGTAATCAGCCCCAGCATTTT. Full variable domain (missing parts from reference TRBV7-2 and TRBJ1-5): GAGVSQSPSNKVTEKGKDVELRCDPISGHTALYWYRQSLGQGLEFLIYFQGNSAPDKSGLPSDRFSAERTGGSVSTLTIQRTQQEDSAVYLCASSPGQGNQPQHFGDGTRLSIL.

V usage is TRBV7-8 and J usage is TRBJ2-7; 8 bases are a match to TRBD2. The CDR3 runs 14 residues. Unmatched junction bases numbered 11, after V lost 10 bases and J lost 3 bases. Germline V gene sequence: CDR1 SGHVS, CDR2 FQNEAQ. CDR3 nucleotide sequence: TGTGCCACCACGGGGGGGGTTGAGATCTACGAGCAGTACTTC. Amino acids: CATTGGVEIYEQYF.

The V call is TRBV10-3, the J call TRBJ2-1, with D unresolved. Germline lookup yields CDR1 ENHRY and CDR2 SYGVKD. Between the trimmed V and J ends, which lost 7 bases and 4 bases, there was a span of 17 bases. This CDR3 spans 15 amino acids. This CDR3 reads CAITGSASDYNEQFF. DNA of the CDR3: TGTGCCATCACTGGGTCCGCTTCCGATTACAATGAGCAGTTCTTC.

The chain is built from TRBV29-1 and TRBJ1-1; D is ambiguous. The V gene lost 2 bases and the J gene lost 1 base, with 8 bases spanning the gap. Germline V CDR1 and CDR2: SQVTM, ANQGSEA. The CDR3 runs to 13 residues. The CDR3 loop is CSVERATNTEAFF. CDR3 in DNA: TGCAGCGTTGAACGGGCCACGAACACTGAAGCTTTCTTT.

The V gene is TRBV11-2, the J gene TRBJ2-7; perhaps TRBD2 as D (6 bases). The V gene's germline CDR1 is SGHAT and CDR2 FQNNGV. The CDR3 contains 16 residues. The germline V and J ends were trimmed by 1 base and 3 bases, with 16 bases remaining between them. CDR3 nucleotides: TGTGCCAGCAGCTTAGGGCCACCGGGACTGCTCTACGAGCAGTACTTC. It encodes CASSLGPPGLLYEQYF.

V and J are TRBV5-1 and TRBJ1-1; the match to TRBD1 covers 7 bases. The CDR3 length is 13 residues. Germline V gene sequence: CDR1 SGHRS, CDR2 YFSETQ. V shed 0 bases, J shed 6 bases, and the junction held 2 bases outside the gene matches. In DNA, the CDR3 is TGCGCCAGCAGCTTGGGGCAGGGGGCTGAAGCTTTCTTT. The encoded protein is CASSLGQGAEAFF. The complete variable domain, with remaining parts taken from reference TRBV5-1 and TRBJ1-1, reads KAGVTQTPRYLIKTRGQQVTLSCSPISGHRSVSWYQQTPGQGLQFLFEYFSETQRNKGNFPGRFSGRQFSNSRSEMNVSTLELGDSALYLCASSLGQGAEAFFGQGTRLTVV.